Here is one TCR beta chain with its context. Its antigen is undetermined. This record belongs to a study of shared clonotypes between healthy human individuals. As for the study in general: In total, the donors were a couple of women and three men aged 18 to 49.

Study-level points and caveats: Non-shared clonotypes showed lower generation probabilities than clonotypes common to all four donors. Specimens sampled were limited to blood, with tissue repertoires likely differing.

Naive CD8 isolation took CD45RO-negative cells positively selected for CCR7 and excluded terminally differentiated effector memory CD45RA+ cells. The CDR3 is 12 amino acids. Germline V gene lookup returns CDR1 MNHEY and CDR2 SMNVEV (reference sequence). V gave up 5 bases and J gave up 8 bases; unmatched junction bases: 2. The authors' processing: Filtering was not the same, since immunoSEQ gave junction-only sequences without quality scores. Produced via immunoSEQ multiplex PCR; TCRdb's table is partial and in-frame only. The V and J calls and clone size come from that table; D and trimming were worked out from the DNA. The table records 2 million to 2.5 million clones, about 95% of them present only once.

The sequencing sample was made of naive CD8+ T cells sorted from blood. The chain has TRBV27 and TRBJ2-3; 9 nucleotides match TRBD1. The TCR originated in a man between 18 and 29 years old in good health. This CDR3 is CASSETGGTQYF. The CDR3 bases are TGTGCCAGCAGTGAGACAGGGGGTACGCAGTATTTT.